This T cell receptor beta chain was captured by sequencing in a study of STAT5B mutations in CD4+ large granular lymphocyte leukemia. Overall study findings and caveats: No patients shared main leukemic clonotypes, though less than 30% appeared at low frequency elsewhere.

A note on this clone: Its cognate antigen is unknown.

Healthy controls were blood donor buffy coats. Measured with immunoSEQ multiplex PCR; TCRdb has only the in-frame clones, and not every one. The sample lists 35,000 to 40,000 clones, around 75% occurring once. Germline V gene lookup returns CDR1 SGHTA and CDR2 FQGNSA. Trimming cost V 3 bases and J 3 bases, with 10 bases left between them. This CDR3 is 14 amino acids long. The receptor was derived from a human donor in good health. The chain combines TRBV7-2 with TRBJ2-3; D is ambiguous. Material for sequencing was CD4+ T cells from blood buffy coats. As DNA, the CDR3 is TGTGCCAGCAGCTTGCGCGGATCAACAGATACGCAGTATTTT. Protein: CASSLRGSTDTQYF. Full variable domain (rest looked up from reference TRBV7-2 and TRBJ2-3): GAGVSQSPSNKVTEKGKDVELRCDPISGHTALYWYRQSLGQGLEFLIYFQGNSAPDKSGLPSDRFSAERTGGSVSTLTIQRTQQEDSAVYLCASSLRGSTDTQYFGPGTRLTVL.